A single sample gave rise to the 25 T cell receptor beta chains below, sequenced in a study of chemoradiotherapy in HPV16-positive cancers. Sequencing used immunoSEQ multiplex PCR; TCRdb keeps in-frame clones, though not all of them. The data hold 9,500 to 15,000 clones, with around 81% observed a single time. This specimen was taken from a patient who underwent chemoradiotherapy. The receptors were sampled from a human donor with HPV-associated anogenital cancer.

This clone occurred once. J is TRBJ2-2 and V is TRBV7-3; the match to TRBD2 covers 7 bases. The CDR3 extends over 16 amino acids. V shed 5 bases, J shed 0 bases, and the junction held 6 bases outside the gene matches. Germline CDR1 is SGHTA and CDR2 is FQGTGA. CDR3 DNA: TGTGCCAGCAGCCAAGCCCGGGGGGCGAACACCGGGGAGCTGTTTTTT. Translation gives CASSQARGANTGELFF.

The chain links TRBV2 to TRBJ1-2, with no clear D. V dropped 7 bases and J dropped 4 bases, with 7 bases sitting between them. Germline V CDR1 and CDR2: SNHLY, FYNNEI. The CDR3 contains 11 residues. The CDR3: CASKGSYGYTF. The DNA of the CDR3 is TGTGCCAGCAAGGGCAGCTATGGCTACACCTTC.

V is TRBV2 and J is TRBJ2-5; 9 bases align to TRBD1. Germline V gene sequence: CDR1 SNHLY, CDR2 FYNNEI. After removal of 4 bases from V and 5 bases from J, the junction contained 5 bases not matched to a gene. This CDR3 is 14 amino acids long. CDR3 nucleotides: TGTGCCAGCAGTGCTACAGGGGGCGGGGAGACCCAGTACTTC. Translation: CASSATGGGETQYF.

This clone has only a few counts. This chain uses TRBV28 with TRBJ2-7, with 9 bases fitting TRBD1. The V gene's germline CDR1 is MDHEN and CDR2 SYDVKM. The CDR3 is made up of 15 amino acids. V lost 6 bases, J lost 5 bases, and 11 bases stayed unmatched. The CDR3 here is CASSRDRVATDEQYF. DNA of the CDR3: TGTGCCAGCAGCCGGGACAGGGTGGCGACGGACGAGCAGTACTTC.

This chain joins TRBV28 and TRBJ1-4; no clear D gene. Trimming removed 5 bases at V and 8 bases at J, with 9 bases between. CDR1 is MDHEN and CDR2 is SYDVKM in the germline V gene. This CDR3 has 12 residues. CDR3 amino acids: CASSARGEKLFF. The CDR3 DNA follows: TGTGCCAGCAGTGCCAGAGGGGAAAAACTGTTTTTT.

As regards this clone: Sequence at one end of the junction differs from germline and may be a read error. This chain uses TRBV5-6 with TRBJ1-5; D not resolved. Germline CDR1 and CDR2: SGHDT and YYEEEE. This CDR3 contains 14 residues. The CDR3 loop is CASSLGRSYQPQHF. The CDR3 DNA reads TGTGCCAGCAGTTTGGGCAGGTCATATCAGCCCCAGCATTTT.

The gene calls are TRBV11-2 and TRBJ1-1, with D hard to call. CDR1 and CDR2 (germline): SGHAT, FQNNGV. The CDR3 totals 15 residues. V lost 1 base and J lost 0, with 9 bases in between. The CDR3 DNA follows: TGTGCCAGCAGCTTAGGGGCCGCCATGAACACTGAAGCTTTCTTT. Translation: CASSLGAAMNTEAFF.

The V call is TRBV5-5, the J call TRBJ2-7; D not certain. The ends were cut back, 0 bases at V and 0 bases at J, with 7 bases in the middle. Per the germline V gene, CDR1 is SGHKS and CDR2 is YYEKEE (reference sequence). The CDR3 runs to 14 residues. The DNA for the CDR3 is TGTGCCAGCAGCTTGGAGACTTTCTCCTACGAGCAGTACTTC. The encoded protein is CASSLETFSYEQYF.

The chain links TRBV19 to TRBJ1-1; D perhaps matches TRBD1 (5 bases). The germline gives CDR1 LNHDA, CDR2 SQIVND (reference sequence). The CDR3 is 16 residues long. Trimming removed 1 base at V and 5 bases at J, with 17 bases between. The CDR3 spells CASSIGLQGDSTEAFF. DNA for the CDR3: TGTGCCAGTAGTATAGGCCTGCAGGGAGATAGTACTGAAGCTTTCTTT.

This CDR3 is CASSSGGGDYGYTF. In nucleotides, the CDR3 is TGCGCCAGCAGCTCCGGGGGGGGCGACTATGGCTACACCTTC. The chain couples TRBV4-1 to TRBJ1-2; TRBD1 might be the D (6 bases). CDR3 size: 14 residues. V lost 5 bases and J 3 bases, leaving 13 bases between the germline ends. Germline V lookup: CDR1 MGHRA, CDR2 YSYEKL.

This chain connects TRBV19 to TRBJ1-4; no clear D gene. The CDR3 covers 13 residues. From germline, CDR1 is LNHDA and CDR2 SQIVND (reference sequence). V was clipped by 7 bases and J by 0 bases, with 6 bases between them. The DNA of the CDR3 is TGTGCCAGTAAAAAGTCAACTAATGAAAAACTGTTTTTT. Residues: CASKKSTNEKLFF.

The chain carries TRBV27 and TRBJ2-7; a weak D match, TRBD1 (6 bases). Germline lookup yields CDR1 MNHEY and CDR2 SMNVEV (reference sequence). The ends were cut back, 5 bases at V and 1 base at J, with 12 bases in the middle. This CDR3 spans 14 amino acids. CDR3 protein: CASSLQGTSYEQYF. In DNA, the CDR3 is TGTGCCAGCAGTCTACAGGGAACGTCCTACGAGCAGTACTTC.

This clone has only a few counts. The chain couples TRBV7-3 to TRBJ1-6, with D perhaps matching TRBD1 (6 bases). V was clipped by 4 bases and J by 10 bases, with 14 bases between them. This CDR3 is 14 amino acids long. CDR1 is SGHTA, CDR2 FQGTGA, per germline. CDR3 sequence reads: CASSSIGGHSPLHF. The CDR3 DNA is TGTGCCAGCAGCTCGATAGGGGGACACTCACCCCTCCACTTT. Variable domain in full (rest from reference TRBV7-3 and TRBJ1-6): GAGVSQTPSNKVTEKGKYVELRCDPISGHTALYWYRQSLGQGPEFLIYFQGTGAADDSGLPNDRFFAVRPEGSVSTLKIQRTERGDSAVYLCASSSIGGHSPLHFGNGTRLTVT.

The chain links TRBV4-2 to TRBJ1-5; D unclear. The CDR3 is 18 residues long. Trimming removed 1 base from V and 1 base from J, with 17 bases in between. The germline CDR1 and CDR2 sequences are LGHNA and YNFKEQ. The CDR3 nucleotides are TGTGCCAGCAGCCAAGTAGCCCTTCCGGGGTTCAGCAATCAGCCCCAGCATTTT. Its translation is CASSQVALPGFSNQPQHF.

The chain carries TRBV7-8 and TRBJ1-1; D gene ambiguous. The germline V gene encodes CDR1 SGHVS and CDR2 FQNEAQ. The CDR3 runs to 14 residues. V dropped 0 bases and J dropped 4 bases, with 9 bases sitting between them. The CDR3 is CASSLASGFTEAFF. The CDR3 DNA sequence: TGTGCCAGCAGCTTAGCTTCCGGGTTCACTGAAGCTTTCTTT.

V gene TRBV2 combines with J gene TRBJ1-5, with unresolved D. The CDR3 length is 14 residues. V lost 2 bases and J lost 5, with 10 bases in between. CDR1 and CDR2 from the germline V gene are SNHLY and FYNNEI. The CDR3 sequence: CASSEYLGDQPQHF. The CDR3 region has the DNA TGTGCCAGCAGTGAATACTTGGGAGATCAGCCCCAGCATTTT.

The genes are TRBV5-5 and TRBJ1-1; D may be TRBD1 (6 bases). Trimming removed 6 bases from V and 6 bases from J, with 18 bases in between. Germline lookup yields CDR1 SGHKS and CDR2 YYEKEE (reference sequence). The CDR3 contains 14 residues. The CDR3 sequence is CASTPFQGQAEAFF. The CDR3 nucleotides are TGTGCCAGCACCCCCTTTCAGGGGCAGGCTGAAGCTTTCTTT.

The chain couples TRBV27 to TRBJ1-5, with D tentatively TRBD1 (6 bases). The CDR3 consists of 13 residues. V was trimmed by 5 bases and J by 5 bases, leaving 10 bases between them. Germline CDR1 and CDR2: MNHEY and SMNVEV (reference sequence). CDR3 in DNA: TGTGCCAGCAGTGAACAGGGATATCAGCCCCAGCATTTT. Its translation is CASSEQGYQPQHF.

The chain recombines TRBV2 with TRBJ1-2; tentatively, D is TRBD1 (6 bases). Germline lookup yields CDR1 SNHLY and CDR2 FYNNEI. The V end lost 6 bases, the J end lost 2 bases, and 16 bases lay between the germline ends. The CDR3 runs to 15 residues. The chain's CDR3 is CASSAWGLSNYGYTF. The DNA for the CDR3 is TGTGCCAGCAGCGCCTGGGGGCTATCAAACTATGGCTACACCTTC.

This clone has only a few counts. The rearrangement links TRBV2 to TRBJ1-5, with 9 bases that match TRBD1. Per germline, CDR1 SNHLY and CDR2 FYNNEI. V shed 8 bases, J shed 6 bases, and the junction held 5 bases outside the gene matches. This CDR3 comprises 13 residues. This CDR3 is CASHRGRGQPQHF. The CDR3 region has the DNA TGTGCCAGCCACAGGGGGCGCGGTCAGCCCCAGCATTTT.

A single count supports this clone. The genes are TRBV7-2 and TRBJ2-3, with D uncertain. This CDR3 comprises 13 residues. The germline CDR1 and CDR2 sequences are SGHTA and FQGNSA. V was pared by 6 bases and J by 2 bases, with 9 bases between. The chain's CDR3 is CASRPFPTDTQYF. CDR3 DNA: TGTGCCAGCAGACCCTTCCCCACAGATACGCAGTATTTT. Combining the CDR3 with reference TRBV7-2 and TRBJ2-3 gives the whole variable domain GAGVSQSPSNKVTEKGKDVELRCDPISGHTALYWYRQSLGQGLEFLIYFQGNSAPDKSGLPSDRFSAERTGGSVSTLTIQRTQQEDSAVYLCASRPFPTDTQYFGPGTRLTVL.

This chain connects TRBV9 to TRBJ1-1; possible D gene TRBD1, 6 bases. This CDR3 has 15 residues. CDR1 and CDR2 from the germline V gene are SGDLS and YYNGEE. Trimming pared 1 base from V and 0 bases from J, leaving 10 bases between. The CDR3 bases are TGTGCCAGCAGCGTACCGGACAGCATGAACACTGAAGCTTTCTTT. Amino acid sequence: CASSVPDSMNTEAFF. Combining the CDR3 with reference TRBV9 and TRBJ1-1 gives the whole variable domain DSGVTQTPKHLITATGQRVTLRCSPRSGDLSVYWYQQSLDQGLQFLIQYYNGEERAKGNILERFSAQQFPDLHSELNLSSLELGDSALYFCASSVPDSMNTEAFFGQGTRLTVV.

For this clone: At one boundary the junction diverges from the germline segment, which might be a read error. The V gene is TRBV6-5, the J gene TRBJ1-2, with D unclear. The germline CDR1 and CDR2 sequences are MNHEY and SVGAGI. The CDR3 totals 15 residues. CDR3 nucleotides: TGTGCCAGCAGTTACTTGGGCTCTGGGTACTACGGCTACACCTTC. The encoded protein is CASSYLGSGYYGYTF.

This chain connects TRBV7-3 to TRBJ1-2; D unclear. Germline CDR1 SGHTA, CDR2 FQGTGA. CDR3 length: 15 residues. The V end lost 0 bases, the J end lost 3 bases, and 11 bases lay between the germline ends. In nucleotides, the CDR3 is TGTGCCAGCAGCTTAACGGGCTCGCTGGACTATGGCTACACCTTC. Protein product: CASSLTGSLDYGYTF.

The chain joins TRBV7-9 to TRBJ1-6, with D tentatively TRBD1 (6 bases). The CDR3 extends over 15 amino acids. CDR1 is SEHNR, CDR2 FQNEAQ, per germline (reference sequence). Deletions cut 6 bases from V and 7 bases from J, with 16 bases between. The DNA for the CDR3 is TGTGCCAGCAGTAACCAAGGGGGGCTGAATTCACCCCTCCACTTT. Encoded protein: CASSNQGGLNSPLHF.